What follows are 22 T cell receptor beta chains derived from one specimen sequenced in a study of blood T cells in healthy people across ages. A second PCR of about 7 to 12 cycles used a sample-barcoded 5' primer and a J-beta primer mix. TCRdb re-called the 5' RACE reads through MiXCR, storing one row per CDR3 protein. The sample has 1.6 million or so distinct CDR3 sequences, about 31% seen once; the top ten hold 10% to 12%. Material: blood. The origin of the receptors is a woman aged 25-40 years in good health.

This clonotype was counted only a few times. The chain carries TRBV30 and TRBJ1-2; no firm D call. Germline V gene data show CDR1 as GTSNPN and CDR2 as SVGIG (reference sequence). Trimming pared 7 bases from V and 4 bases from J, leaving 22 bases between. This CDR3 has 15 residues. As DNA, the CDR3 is TGTGCCTCACCCGTCATCGGAGGGCATGGCTATGGCTACACCTTC. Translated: CASPVIGGHGYGYTF.

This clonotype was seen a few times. Written as DNA, the CDR3 is TGTGCCAGCAGTGCAAGAGCTGGGGCCAACGTCCTGACTTTC. Translated, it gives CASSARAGANVLTF. The rearrangement joins TRBV6-1 to TRBJ2-6; D gene ambiguous. Germline V gene lookup returns CDR1 MNHNS and CDR2 SASEGT. The CDR3 is made up of 14 amino acids. Trimming took 4 bases from V and 2 from J, leaving 6 bases between them.

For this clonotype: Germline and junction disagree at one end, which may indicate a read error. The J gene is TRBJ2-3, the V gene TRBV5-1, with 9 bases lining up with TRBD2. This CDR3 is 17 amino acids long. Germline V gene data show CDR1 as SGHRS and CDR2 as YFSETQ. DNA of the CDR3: TGCGCCAGCAGCACCCTCAGGGCGGCTAGCGGGGAAGGGACGCGGTATTTT. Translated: CASSTLRAASGEGTRYF.

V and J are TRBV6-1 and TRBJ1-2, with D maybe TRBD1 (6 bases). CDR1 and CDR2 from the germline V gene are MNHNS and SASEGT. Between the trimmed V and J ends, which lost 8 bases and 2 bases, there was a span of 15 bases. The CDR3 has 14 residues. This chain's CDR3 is CASFSTGSNYGYTF. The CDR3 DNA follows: TGTGCCAGCTTTTCAACAGGGTCCAACTATGGCTACACCTTC.

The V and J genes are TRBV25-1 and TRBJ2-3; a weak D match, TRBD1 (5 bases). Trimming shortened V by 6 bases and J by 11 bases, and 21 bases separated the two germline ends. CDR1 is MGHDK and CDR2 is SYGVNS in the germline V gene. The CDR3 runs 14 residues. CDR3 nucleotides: TGTGCCAGCAGGGTGGGCTCGACAGTCAAGGGGCAGTATTTT. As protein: CASRVGSTVKGQYF.

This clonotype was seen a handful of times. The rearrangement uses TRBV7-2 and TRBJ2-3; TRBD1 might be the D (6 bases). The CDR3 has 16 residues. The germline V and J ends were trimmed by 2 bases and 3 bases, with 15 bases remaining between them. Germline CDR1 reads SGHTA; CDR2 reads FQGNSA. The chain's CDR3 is CASSLIGTLETDTQYF. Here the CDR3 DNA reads TGTGCCAGCAGCTTAATAGGGACACTAGAAACAGATACGCAGTATTTT.

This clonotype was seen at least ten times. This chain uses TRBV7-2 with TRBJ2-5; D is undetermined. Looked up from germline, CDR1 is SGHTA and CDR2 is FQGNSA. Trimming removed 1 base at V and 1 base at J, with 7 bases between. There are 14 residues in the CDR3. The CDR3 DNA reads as TGTGCCAGCAGCTTAGGGGTGCGCCAAGAGACCCAGTACTTC. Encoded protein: CASSLGVRQETQYF.

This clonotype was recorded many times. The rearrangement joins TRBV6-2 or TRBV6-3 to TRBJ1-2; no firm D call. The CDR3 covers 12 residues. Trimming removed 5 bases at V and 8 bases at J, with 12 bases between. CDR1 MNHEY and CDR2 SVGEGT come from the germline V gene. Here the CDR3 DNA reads TGTGCCAGCAGTGCGTCGGGTAGCGGCTACACCTTC. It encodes CASSASGSGYTF.

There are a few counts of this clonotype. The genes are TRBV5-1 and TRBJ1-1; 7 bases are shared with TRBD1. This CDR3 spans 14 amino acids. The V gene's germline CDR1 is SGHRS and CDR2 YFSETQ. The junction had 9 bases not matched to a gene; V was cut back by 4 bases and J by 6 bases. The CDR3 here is CASSQTTGRSEAFF. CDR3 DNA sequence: TGCGCCAGCAGCCAAACGACAGGGCGGTCTGAAGCTTTCTTT.

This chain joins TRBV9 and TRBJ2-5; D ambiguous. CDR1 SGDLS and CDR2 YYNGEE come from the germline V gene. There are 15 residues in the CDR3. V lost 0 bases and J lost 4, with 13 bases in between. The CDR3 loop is CASSVEPLAGETQYF. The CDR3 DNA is TGTGCCAGCAGCGTAGAGCCCTTGGCAGGAGAGACCCAGTACTTC.

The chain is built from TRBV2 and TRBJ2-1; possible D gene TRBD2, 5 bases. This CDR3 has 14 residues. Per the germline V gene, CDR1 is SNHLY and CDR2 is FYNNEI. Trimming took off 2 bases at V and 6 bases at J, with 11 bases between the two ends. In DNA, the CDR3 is TGTGCCAGCAGTGAACTAGCCGATCTCAATGAGCAGTTCTTC. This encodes CASSELADLNEQFF.

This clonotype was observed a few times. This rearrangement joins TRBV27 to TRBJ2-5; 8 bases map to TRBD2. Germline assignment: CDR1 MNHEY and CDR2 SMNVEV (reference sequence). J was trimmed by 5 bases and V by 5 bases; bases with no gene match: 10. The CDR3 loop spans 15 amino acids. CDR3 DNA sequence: TGTGCCAGCAGTCGATTAGCGGGATCGGTGGAGACCCAGTACTTC. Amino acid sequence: CASSRLAGSVETQYF.

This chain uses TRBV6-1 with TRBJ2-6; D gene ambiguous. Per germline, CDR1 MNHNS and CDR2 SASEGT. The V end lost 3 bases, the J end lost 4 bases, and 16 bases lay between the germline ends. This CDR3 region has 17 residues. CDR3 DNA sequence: TGTGCCAGCAGTGATTCCCTGCGCAGACGCGGGGCCAACGTCCTGACTTTC. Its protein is CASSDSLRRRGANVLTF.

The CDR3, as DNA: TGTGCCAGCAGCCAACGGGTAGGGTCCCCTCAATCCACTGAAGCTTTCTTT. Amino acids: CASSQRVGSPQSTEAFF. The chain joins TRBV7-2 to TRBJ1-1; D is unclear. Trimming removed 5 bases from V and 4 bases from J, with 23 bases in between. In germline, CDR1 is SGHTA, CDR2 FQGNSA. CDR3 length: 17 amino acids.

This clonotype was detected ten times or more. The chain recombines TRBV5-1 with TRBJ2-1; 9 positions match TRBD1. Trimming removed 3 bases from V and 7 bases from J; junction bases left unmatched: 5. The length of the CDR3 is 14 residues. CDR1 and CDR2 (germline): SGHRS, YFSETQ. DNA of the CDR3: TGCGCCAGCAGCTGGAGGGACAGGGAAAATGAGCAGTTCTTC. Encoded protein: CASSWRDRENEQFF.

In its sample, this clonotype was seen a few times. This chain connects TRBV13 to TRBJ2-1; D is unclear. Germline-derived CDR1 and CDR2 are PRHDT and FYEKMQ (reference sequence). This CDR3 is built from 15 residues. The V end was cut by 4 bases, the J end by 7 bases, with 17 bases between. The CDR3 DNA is TGTGCCAGCAGCTCCGGACCTGGGCCTAGGAATGAGCAGTTCTTC. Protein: CASSSGPGPRNEQFF.

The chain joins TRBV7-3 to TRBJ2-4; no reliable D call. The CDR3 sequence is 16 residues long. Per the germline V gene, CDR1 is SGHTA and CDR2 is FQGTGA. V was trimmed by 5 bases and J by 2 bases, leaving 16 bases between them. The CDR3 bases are TGTGCCAGCAGCAGCGTTACGGGTCTGACCAAAAACATTCAGTACTTC. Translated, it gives CASSSVTGLTKNIQYF.

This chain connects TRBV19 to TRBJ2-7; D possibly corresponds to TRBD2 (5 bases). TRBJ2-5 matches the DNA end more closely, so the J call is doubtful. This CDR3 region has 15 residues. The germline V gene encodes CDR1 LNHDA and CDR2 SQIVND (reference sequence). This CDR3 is CASSINPGSGETQYF. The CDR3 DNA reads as TGTGCCAGTAGTATAAATCCGGGGTCCGGGGAGACCCAGTACTTC.

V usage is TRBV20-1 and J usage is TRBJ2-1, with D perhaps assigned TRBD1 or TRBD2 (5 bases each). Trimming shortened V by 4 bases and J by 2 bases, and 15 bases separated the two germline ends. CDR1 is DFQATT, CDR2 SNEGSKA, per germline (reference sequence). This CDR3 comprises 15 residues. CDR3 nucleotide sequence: TGCAGTGCTATCTCCGGGACGTCGGCCTACAATGAGCAGTTCTTC. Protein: CSAISGTSAYNEQFF.

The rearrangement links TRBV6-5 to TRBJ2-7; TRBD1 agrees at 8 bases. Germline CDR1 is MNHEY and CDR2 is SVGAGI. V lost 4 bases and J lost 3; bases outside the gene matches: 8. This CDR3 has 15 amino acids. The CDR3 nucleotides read TGTGCCAGCAGTTGGGACAGGAAGAAAGTCTACGAGCAGTACTTC. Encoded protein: CASSWDRKKVYEQYF.

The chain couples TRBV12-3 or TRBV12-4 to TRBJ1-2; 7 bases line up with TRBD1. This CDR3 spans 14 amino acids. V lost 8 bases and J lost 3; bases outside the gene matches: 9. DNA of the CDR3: TGTGCCAGCGCTTTGGGCAGGGGGGACTATGGCTACACCTTC. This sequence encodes CASALGRGDYGYTF.

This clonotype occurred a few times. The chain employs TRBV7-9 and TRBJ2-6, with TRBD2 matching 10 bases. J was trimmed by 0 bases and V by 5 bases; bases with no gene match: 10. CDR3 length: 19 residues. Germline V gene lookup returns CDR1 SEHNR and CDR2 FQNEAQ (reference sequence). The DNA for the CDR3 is TGTGCCAGCAGCCTTTTTATTAGCGGGAGGAGCTCTGGGGCCAACGTCCTGACTTTC. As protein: CASSLFISGRSSGANVLTF.